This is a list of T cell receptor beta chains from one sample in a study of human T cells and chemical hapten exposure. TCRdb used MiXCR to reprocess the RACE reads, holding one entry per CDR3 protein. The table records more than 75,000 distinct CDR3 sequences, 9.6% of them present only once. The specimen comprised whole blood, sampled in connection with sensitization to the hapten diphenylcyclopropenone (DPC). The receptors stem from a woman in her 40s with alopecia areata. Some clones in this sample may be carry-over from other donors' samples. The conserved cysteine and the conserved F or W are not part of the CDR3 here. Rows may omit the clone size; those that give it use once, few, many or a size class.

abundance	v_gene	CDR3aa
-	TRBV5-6	ASSYTGDPEAF
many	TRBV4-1	ASSQDEASGAYEQY
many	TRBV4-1	ASSQENRAGNTIY
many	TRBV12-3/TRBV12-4	ASSLGENQPQH
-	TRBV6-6	ASSYSPAGTITDTQY
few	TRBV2	ASSDSPGVGDTEAF
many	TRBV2	ASCDGRINPGELF
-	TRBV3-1	ASSRGTANYEQY
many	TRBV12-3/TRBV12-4	ASSSGGLEAF
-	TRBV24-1	ATSELAGPNTGELF
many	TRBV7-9	ASSHSQTGGDEQY
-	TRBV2	ASREDRVYYGYT
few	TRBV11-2	ASRRPEAVREQY
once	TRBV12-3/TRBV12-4	ASRLNGPEETQY
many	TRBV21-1	ASSKVGCLAGGIIGTGELF
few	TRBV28	ASSRQGTLFRSPLH
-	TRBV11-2	ASSAGTGFGYT
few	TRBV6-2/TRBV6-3	ASSWLDPGALISYEQY
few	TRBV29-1	SVEDGRYEQY
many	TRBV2	ASSNSYQANTGELF
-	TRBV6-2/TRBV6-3	ASSTFGELF
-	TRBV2	ASSHRVTTGELF
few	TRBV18	ASSSSLHTQGHTGELF
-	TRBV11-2	ASRMSGGHYEQY
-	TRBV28	ASSFPAAGTDTQY
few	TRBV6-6	ASSPGHLAYGYT
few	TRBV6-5	ASSLRTGLGPF
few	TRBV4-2	ASSPGTGARTEAF
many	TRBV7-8	ASSSPDGAREQPQH
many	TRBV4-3	ASSQVKGSEADTQY
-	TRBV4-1	ASSQPLGGYNEQF
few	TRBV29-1	SVLLGGSYNEQF
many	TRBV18	ASSPVKGKAEAF
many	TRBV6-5	ASSRTGPGELF
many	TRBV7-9	ASSLTGTGAQF
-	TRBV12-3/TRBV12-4	ASSLEWGSSYEQY
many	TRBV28	ASSLGSGFATSGESSTDTQY
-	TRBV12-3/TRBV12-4	ASSETGEPRELF
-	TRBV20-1	SASGTAHEKLF
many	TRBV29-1	SSLEGGMGYT
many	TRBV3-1	ASSQGRRAGEGGNQPQH
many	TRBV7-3	ASSWQGRSYNEQF
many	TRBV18	ASHSSGYEQY
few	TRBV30	AWRPQGLSGNTIY
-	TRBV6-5	ASTPDGSSYEQY
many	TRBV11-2	ASSLDSAELEAF
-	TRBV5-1	ASSPPGQGYNEQF
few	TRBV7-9	ASSLVGILPNTEAF
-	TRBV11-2	ASSSSGDGTDTQY
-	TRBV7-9	ASSSEGNNQPQH
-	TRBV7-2	ASSFCGPGAYNEQF
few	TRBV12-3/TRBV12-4	ASSPYIALNYGYT
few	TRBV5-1	ASSLGGSYSYEQY
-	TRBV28	ATKRQGSGYT
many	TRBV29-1	SVRDSYEQY
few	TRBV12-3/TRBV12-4	ASSLVQGGGNQPQH
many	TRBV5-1	ASSLPGTSGTDTQY
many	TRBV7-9	ASSLVNRRAF
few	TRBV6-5	ASSYELQGGQQY
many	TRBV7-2	ASSRGLGGQGTDTQY